The 18 T cell receptor beta chains in this list originate from one sample, sequenced in a study of T-cell reconstitution after alpha-beta-depleted transplantation in children. TCRbeta library construction was performed incorporating unique molecular identifiers. MiXCR, applied by TCRdb to the PCR reads, yields one record per CDR3 protein. The repertoire has around 450,000 distinct CDR3 sequences, around 15% of them found once; the top ten carry approximately 28%. The material was PBMCs, mostly from graft donor cells, obtained 360 days after TCRalphabeta/CD19-depleted stem cell transplant. Receptors were obtained from a boy under two years old who had a stem cell transplant for Wiskott-Aldrich syndrome, so the T cells may come from the graft donor.

This clonotype was seen only a few times. CDR3 in DNA: TGTGCCAGCAGTTACTGGAGAGCTGAGAACACTGAAGCTTTCTTT. Translation gives CASSYWRAENTEAFF. The chain links TRBV6-5 to TRBJ1-1; D unclear. V lost 1 base and J lost 1, with 10 bases in between. CDR3 length: 15 amino acids. Germline CDR1 and CDR2: MNHEY and SVGAGI.

V gene TRBV5-5 combines with J gene TRBJ1-2; D uncertain. The length of the CDR3 is 17 residues. Germline loops: CDR1 SGHKS, CDR2 YYEKEE (reference sequence). The germline V and J ends were trimmed by 0 bases and 1 base, with 16 bases remaining between them. The CDR3 protein is CASSLAYYRGLNYGYTF. In DNA, the CDR3 is TGTGCCAGCAGCTTGGCTTACTACCGGGGTCTTAACTATGGCTACACCTTC. The entire variable domain, with the rest obtained from reference TRBV5-5 and TRBJ1-2, is as follows: DAGVTQSPTHLIKTRGQQVTLRCSPISGHKSVSWYQQVLGQGPQFIFQYYEKEERGRGNFPDRFSARQFPNYSSELNVNALLLGDSALYLCASSLAYYRGLNYGYTFGSGTRLTVV.

The V gene is TRBV20-1, the J gene TRBJ2-4; perhaps TRBD1 as D (6 bases). The length of the CDR3 is 13 residues. CDR1 is DFQATT and CDR2 is SNEGSKA in the germline V gene (reference sequence). Deletions cut 4 bases from V and 1 base from J, with 8 bases between. Here the CDR3 DNA reads TGCAGTGCTATGAGGGGGGCCAAAAACATTCAGTACTTC. This sequence encodes CSAMRGAKNIQYF.

The V gene is TRBV12-3 or TRBV12-4, the J gene TRBJ2-7, with a weak D call TRBD1 (6 bases). CDR3 size: 13 residues. V shed 3 bases and J shed 4 bases, with 10 bases lying between them. The CDR3 nucleotides are TGTGCCAGCAGTTTGAGACAGGAATACGAGCAGTACTTC. This translates into CASSLRQEYEQYF.

The V call is TRBV12-3 or TRBV12-4, the J call TRBJ2-2, with 7 nucleotides matching TRBD2. The length of the CDR3 is 15 residues. Trimming took 3 bases from V and 6 from J; bases not matched to a gene: 7. Here the CDR3 DNA reads TGTGCCAGCAGTTTGGGAGCGGGACCGCCCGGGGAGCTGTTTTTT. Translating gives CASSLGAGPPGELFF.

The chain's CDR3 is CASSALGFPHNEQFF. CDR3 nucleotides: TGTGCCAGCAGTGCCTTAGGGTTCCCCCACAATGAGCAGTTCTTC. This chain links TRBV6-1 with TRBJ2-1, with D uncertain. V shed 4 bases and J shed 5 bases, with 15 bases lying between them. The CDR3 extends over 15 amino acids. Germline CDR1 MNHNS, CDR2 SASEGT.

The J gene is TRBJ2-5, the V gene TRBV20-1; D remains ambiguous. From germline, CDR1 is DFQATT and CDR2 SNEGSKA (reference sequence). V lost 5 bases, J lost 5 bases, and 15 bases lay in between. The CDR3 consists of 13 residues. The CDR3 spells CSAVCPPPETQYF. CDR3 nucleotide sequence: TGCAGTGCTGTTTGCCCTCCACCGGAGACCCAGTACTTC.

This clonotype was observed a handful of times. This chain links TRBV27 with TRBJ2-1; D not certain. The V end was cut by 7 bases, the J end by 5 bases, with 15 bases between. From germline, CDR1 is MNHEY and CDR2 SMNVEV (reference sequence). There are 14 residues in the CDR3. This chain's CDR3 is CASTLVGNDNEQFF. The CDR3 bases are TGTGCCAGCACCTTGGTAGGTAACGACAATGAGCAGTTCTTC.

The chain is built from TRBV15 and TRBJ1-1; D possibly corresponds to TRBD1 (5 bases). The V end lost 3 bases, the J end lost 2 bases, and 10 bases lay between the germline ends. The CDR3 covers 14 residues. The germline V gene has CDR1 LNHNV and CDR2 YYDKDF (reference sequence). DNA for the CDR3: TGTGCCACCAGCAGTCGACGGGACAACACTGAAGCTTTCTTT. Protein product: CATSSRRDNTEAFF. Complete variable domain (other parts from reference TRBV15 and TRBJ1-1): DAMVIQNPRYQVTQFGKPVTLSCSQTLNHNVMYWYQQKSSQAPKLLFHYYDKDFNNEADTPDNFQSRRPNTSFCFLDIRSPGLGDTAMYLCATSSRRDNTEAFFGQGTRLTVV.

This chain connects TRBV19 to TRBJ1-1, with unresolved D. Trimming cost V 7 bases and J 4 bases, with 13 bases left between them. Germline V gives CDR1 LNHDA, CDR2 SQIVND (reference sequence). The CDR3 spans 13 residues. The DNA for the CDR3 is TGTGCCAGTACCAGAGCCTTTGGCACTGAAGCTTTCTTT. Residues: CASTRAFGTEAFF.

The rearrangement joins TRBV29-1 to TRBJ2-3, with a possible D match to TRBD1 (5 bases). This CDR3 comprises 13 residues. Trimming took 7 bases from V and 6 from J, leaving 17 bases between them. Germline CDR1 and CDR2: SQVTM and ANQGSEA. This CDR3 reads CSGLRTLRDTQYF. The CDR3 DNA follows: TGCAGCGGGTTAAGGACATTAAGGGATACGCAGTATTTT.

J is TRBJ1-1 and V is TRBV29-1; 8 positions agree with TRBD1. The CDR3 covers 12 residues. The junction had 3 bases not matched to a gene; V was cut back by 5 bases and J by 4 bases. In germline, CDR1 is SQVTM, CDR2 ANQGSEA. The CDR3 DNA reads TGCAGCGTTCAAACAGGGGGCACTGAAGCTTTCTTT. Amino acid sequence: CSVQTGGTEAFF.

This chain connects TRBV20-1 to TRBJ2-1, with TRBD1 matching over 7 bases. Germline V lookup: CDR1 DFQATT, CDR2 SNEGSKA (reference sequence). Unmatched junction bases numbered 5, after V lost 3 bases and J lost 15 bases. The CDR3 runs 10 residues. The CDR3 loop is CSARGTVVFF. The CDR3 DNA follows: TGCAGTGCTAGGGGGACAGTCGTGTTCTTC.

The rearrangement uses TRBV5-1 and TRBJ1-1, with D hard to call. Trimming removed 0 bases from V and 0 bases from J, with 6 bases in between. CDR3 length equals 14 residues. CDR1 SGHRS and CDR2 YFSETQ come from the germline V gene. CDR3 residues: CASSLASMNTEAFF. CDR3 bases: TGCGCCAGCAGCTTGGCCAGCATGAACACTGAAGCTTTCTTT.

The chain uses TRBV12-3 or TRBV12-4 and TRBJ2-2; possibly TRBD2 for D (5 bases). Trimming shortened V by 2 bases and J by 6 bases, and 13 bases separated the two germline ends. The CDR3 spans 15 residues. The CDR3 DNA follows: TGTGCCAGCAGTTTAAGAGGTCCGGGGTCCGGGGAGCTGTTTTTT. Amino acid sequence: CASSLRGPGSGELFF.

This clonotype was observed a few times. The V call is TRBV5-5, the J call TRBJ2-1; TRBD2 aligns across 7 bases. J lost 6 bases, V lost 1 base, and 7 bases had no gene match. CDR3 length: 15 residues. Germline V lookup: CDR1 SGHKS, CDR2 YYEKEE (reference sequence). The CDR3 DNA sequence: TGTGCCAGCAGCTTGCCAGCGGGGCCCCCCAATGAGCAGTTCTTC. Translation gives CASSLPAGPPNEQFF.

There are a few counts of this clonotype. The J gene is TRBJ2-5, the V gene TRBV5-5; D may be TRBD1 or TRBD2 (6 bases each). The CDR3 covers 16 residues. V was shortened by 4 bases and J by 5 bases, with 21 bases between the two germline ends. Germline assignment: CDR1 SGHKS and CDR2 YYEKEE (reference sequence). DNA of the CDR3: TGTGCCAGCAGCGTCGGACAAATGGGGGGCAGGGAGACCCAGTACTTC. Translation: CASSVGQMGGRETQYF.

This chain links TRBV20-1 with TRBJ2-3; 7 bases are a match to TRBD2. The CDR3 is 15 amino acids. Trimming took 4 bases from V and 2 from J; bases not matched to a gene: 9. Germline V gene data show CDR1 as DFQATT and CDR2 as SNEGSKA (reference sequence). The CDR3 reads CSAINRGVPTDTQYF. CDR3 sequence (DNA): TGCAGTGCTATTAACCGGGGGGTCCCCACAGATACGCAGTATTTT.